This T cell receptor (beta chain) was sequenced for a study of T cells after yellow fever vaccination. Trimming stripped 7 bases from V and 8 bases from J, with 8 bases between. The CDR3 is made up of 11 amino acids. Germline CDR1 SGHTA, CDR2 FQGNSA. TCRdb reprocessed the 5' RACE reads with MiXCR, giving one entry per CDR3 protein. Of 200,000 to 250,000 distinct CDR3 sequences listed, 6.9% are singletons. This clonotype was counted only a few times. The sequencing used CD4+ T cells sorted from PBMCs, collected 15 days after the yellow fever booster vaccination. This TCR came from a young man who received the YFV17D yellow fever vaccine. The rearrangement joins TRBV7-2 to TRBJ2-2; D is unresolved. The CDR3 is CASTYGGELFF. The CDR3 DNA sequence: TGTGCCAGCACCTACGGGGGGGAGCTGTTTTTT.